The clone carrying this T cell receptor beta chain was seen a handful of times. Its antigen remains unidentified. The sample originates from a study of cytomegalovirus exposure and HLA in healthy donors. Whole-study results and caveats: Immune exposure information available was restricted to CMV serostatus. Researchers reported from a later analysis that most CMV-associated TCR beta chains appeared HLA-restricted. For TCR beta chains, V- and J-gene trimming was later linked to a missense DCLRE1C variant. Data from an earlier analysis indicated that most TCR beta V segments were productive either about 87% or about 30% of the time.

This CDR3 is 16 amino acids long. Germline assignment: CDR1 SGHTA and CDR2 FQGNSA. V was clipped by 0 bases and J by 4 bases; unmatched bases: 5. The PCR was carried out with 60 Vbeta primers and 13 Jbeta primers. Data came from immunoSEQ multiplex PCR; TCRdb stores just in-frame clones and leaves some out. The repertoire holds 85,000 to 95,000 clones, with less than 8% as singletons. Sequencing was carried out using PBMCs. The rearrangement uses TRBV7-2 and TRBJ2-3, with TRBD2 matching 9 bases. This receptor was identified in a man aged 50 or older in good health and CMV-seronegative. CDR3 nucleotide sequence: TGTGCCAGCAGCTTAGCTGGCGGGAGGGCCCCAGATACGCAGTATTTT. Translation: CASSLAGGRAPDTQYF. Supplemented by reference TRBV7-2 and TRBJ2-3, the full variable domain reads GAGVSQSPSNKVTEKGKDVELRCDPISGHTALYWYRQSLGQGLEFLIYFQGNSAPDKSGLPSDRFSAERTGGSVSTLTIQRTQQEDSAVYLCASSLAGGRAPDTQYFGPGTRLTVL.